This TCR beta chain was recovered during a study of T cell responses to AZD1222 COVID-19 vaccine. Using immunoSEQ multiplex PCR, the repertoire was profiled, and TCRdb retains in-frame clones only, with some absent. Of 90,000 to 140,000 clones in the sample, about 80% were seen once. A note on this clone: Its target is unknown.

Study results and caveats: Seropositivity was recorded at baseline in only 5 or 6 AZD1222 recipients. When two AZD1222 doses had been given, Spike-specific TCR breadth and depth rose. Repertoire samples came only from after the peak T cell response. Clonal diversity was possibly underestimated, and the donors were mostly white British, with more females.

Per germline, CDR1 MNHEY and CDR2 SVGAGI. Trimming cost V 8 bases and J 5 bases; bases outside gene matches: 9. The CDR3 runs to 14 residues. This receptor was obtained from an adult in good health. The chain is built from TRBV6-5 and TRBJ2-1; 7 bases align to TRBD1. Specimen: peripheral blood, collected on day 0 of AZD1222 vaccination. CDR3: CASRNLQGNNEQFF. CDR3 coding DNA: TGTGCCAGCCGGAACTTACAGGGGAACAATGAGCAGTTCTTC.